This is a list of T cell receptor beta chains from one sample in a study of T cells in Graves' hyperthyroidism and ophthalmopathy. TCRdb re-derived calls from the multiplex PCR reads in MiXCR, one entry per CDR3 protein. The sample holds 340,000 or so distinct CDR3 sequences, roughly 23% seen once. Material: blood. Source of these receptors: a woman between 50 and 59 years old with Graves' hyperthyroidism. Each CDR3 is given with its conserved first and last residue. A D gene is named only where the DNA matches it firmly. Only some rows state a clone size, as once, few, many or a class for expanded clones.

d_gene	v_gene	j_gene	abundance	CDR3aa	CDR3nt
TRBD2	TRBV12-3/TRBV12-4	TRBJ2-7	many	CASSLAGGPGNEQYF	TGTGCCAGCAGCTTAGCGGGAGGGCCAGGAAACGAGCAGTACTTC
TRBD1	TRBV7-6	TRBJ1-2	few	CASSSSQGANYGYTF	TGTGCCAGCAGCTCCTCCCAGGGGGCAAACTATGGCTACACCTTC
TRBD2	TRBV4-2	TRBJ2-1	many	CASSGTSGSYNEQFF	TGTGCCAGCAGTGGGACTAGCGGGAGTTACAATGAGCAGTTCTTC
.	TRBV5-5	TRBJ2-1	few	CASSTAFTGITYNEQFF	TGTGCCAGCAGCACGGCGTTTACAGGGATTACCTACAATGAGCAGTTCTTC
TRBD1	TRBV6-4	TRBJ1-2	few	CASRDQGGFYGYTF	TGTGCCAGCAGGGATCAGGGGGGGTTCTATGGCTACACCTTC
.	TRBV7-9	TRBJ2-5	many	CASSARGASETQYF	TGTGCCAGCAGCGCAAGGGGGGCGTCGGAGACCCAGTACTTC
.	TRBV28	TRBJ2-6	.	CASSSTYETGANVLTF	TGTGCCAGCAGTTCCACGTATGAGACTGGGGCCAACGTCCTGACTTTC
.	TRBV6-1	TRBJ1-1	.	CASSERAFIEAFF	TGTGCCAGCAGTGAAAGGGCATTTATTGAAGCTTTCTTT
TRBD1	TRBV27	TRBJ2-7	.	CASSLIGGSSYEQYF	TGTGCCAGCAGTTTGATAGGGGGCAGCTCCTACGAGCAGTACTTC
.	TRBV20-1	TRBJ1-3	.	CSARQGSKNTIYF	TGCAGTGCTAGACAGGGCTCGAAAAACACCATATATTTT
.	TRBV20-1	TRBJ2-5	many	CSASRTIKETQYF	TGCAGTGCTAGTCGGACTATCAAAGAGACCCAGTACTTC
.	TRBV5-1	TRBJ2-5	.	CASSLTGGIRETQYF	TGCGCCAGCAGCTTGACTGGGGGGATCCGAGAGACCCAGTACTTC
.	TRBV24-1	TRBJ2-5	few	CATSISSETQYF	TGTGCCACCAGTATAAGCAGTGAGACCCAGTACTTC
TRBD2	TRBV18	TRBJ2-1	many	CASSLTSGSAHEQFF	TGTGCCAGCTCACTGACTAGCGGGAGTGCCCATGAGCAGTTCTTC
TRBD1	TRBV6-5	TRBJ2-3	.	CASSYSGQTSDTQYF	TGTGCCAGCAGTTACTCGGGACAGACCTCGGACACGCAGTATTTT
.	TRBV28	TRBJ1-4	many	CATQGVGEKLFF	TGTGCCACCCAGGGAGTAGGTGAAAAACTGTTTTTT
TRBD1	TRBV6-1	TRBJ1-1	few	CASSSPQGAGTEAFF	TGTGCCAGCAGTTCCCCTCAGGGGGCTGGCACTGAAGCTTTCTTT
TRBD2	TRBV28	TRBJ2-3	many	CASRRGGAGTDTQYF	TGTGCCAGCAGGCGCGGGGGGGCAGGCACAGATACGCAGTATTTT
TRBD2	TRBV28	TRBJ2-3	.	CATSPGLAGTDTQYF	TGTGCCACTTCCCCGGGACTAGCGGGAACAGATACGCAGTATTTT
.	TRBV6-1	TRBJ1-2	many	CASSEYRTFKIYGYTF	TGTGCCAGCAGTGAATACCGGACGTTCAAAATCTATGGCTACACCTTC
.	TRBV10-3	TRBJ2-2	.	CAISGRSNTGELFF	TGTGCCATCTCGGGACGATCAAACACCGGGGAGCTGTTTTTT
TRBD1	TRBV3-1	TRBJ2-6	many	CASSKTGTGANVLTF	TGTGCCAGCAGCAAGACAGGGACTGGGGCCAACGTCCTGACTTTC
.	TRBV7-2	TRBJ2-3	.	CASSLQGSLRVTQYF	TGTGCCAGCAGCTTACAAGGTAGTCTACGCGTTACGCAGTATTTT
.	TRBV6-1	TRBJ1-3	many	CASTPRQPGTSGNTIYF	TGTGCCAGCACGCCGCGACAGCCAGGGACCTCTGGAAACACCATATATTTT
.	TRBV7-3	TRBJ1-4	few	CASRRGEKLFF	TGTGCCAGCAGACGGGGTGAAAAACTGTTTTTT
TRBD2	TRBV12-5	TRBJ2-1	.	CASGLVLAGGYNEQFF	TGTGCTAGTGGTTTGGTACTAGCGGGAGGTTACAATGAGCAGTTCTTC
.	TRBV12-3/TRBV12-4	TRBJ1-5	.	CASSLSRNQPQHF	TGTGCCAGCAGTTTAAGTAGAAATCAGCCCCAGCATTTT
TRBD2	TRBV11-3	TRBJ2-1	.	CASSLIKGRLAGREQFF	TGTGCCAGCAGCTTAATCAAAGGGAGACTAGCGGGACGTGAGCAGTTCTTC
.	TRBV7-8	TRBJ2-3	.	CASSLSNTQYF	TGTGCCAGCAGCTTATCGAATACGCAGTATTTT
.	TRBV24-1	TRBJ2-1	many	CAEPRQLLYNEQFF	TGTGCCGAACCGAGACAGTTGCTCTACAATGAGCAGTTCTTC
.	TRBV20-1	TRBJ1-2	many	CSAPPGGLNYGYTF	TGCAGTGCTCCCCCGGGAGGGTTAAACTATGGCTACACCTTC
TRBD1	TRBV4-1	TRBJ2-7	few	CASSQEADRKVDEQYF	TGCGCCAGCAGCCAAGAGGCGGACAGGAAAGTCGACGAGCAGTACTTC
.	TRBV6-1	TRBJ1-6	.	CASSERSWDSPLHF	TGTGCCAGCAGTGAACGTAGTTGGGATTCACCCCTCCACTTT
TRBD1	TRBV4-1	TRBJ2-4	few	CASSQGGSRGQGKNIQYF	TGCGCCAGCAGCCAAGGGGGAAGCAGGGGGCAGGGCAAAAACATTCAGTACTTC
.	TRBV27	TRBJ1-5	many	CASSLSAGLVGNQPQHF	TGTGCCAGCAGTTTATCGGCAGGGTTGGTGGGCAATCAGCCCCAGCATTTT
.	TRBV27	TRBJ2-1	many	CASSSQQAAGGNEQFF	TGTGCCAGCAGTTCACAACAAGCGGCAGGGGGGAATGAGCAGTTCTTC
.	TRBV20-1	TRBJ2-7	once	CSAREGGGASYEQYF	TGCAGTGCTAGAGAAGGGGGAGGGGCCTCCTACGAGCAGTACTTC